This T cell receptor (beta chain) came from a study of blood T cell repertoires in COVID-19. Study members were between about 18 and 95 years old and lived in about two dozen US regions. Per the germline V gene, CDR1 is SGHTA and CDR2 is FQGNSA. This CDR3 has 16 amino acids. Germline trimming cut 2 bases from V and 4 bases from J; bases unmatched to any gene: 8. Repertoires were generated with immunoSEQ multiplex PCR, while TCRdb's copy carries only in-frame clones and drops some. The table records about 200,000 clones, 82% of them present only once. This rearrangement joins TRBV7-2 to TRBJ2-3; 8 nucleotides align to TRBD2. This TCR derives from an older woman with acute COVID-19. The specimen was PBMCs or T cells enriched from blood (not recorded which). CDR3 nucleotide sequence: TGTGCCAGCAGCTTACTGGGCGGGGGGACCCCAGATACGCAGTATTTT. This codes for CASSLLGGGTPDTQYF.